This TCR beta chain was obtained from a study of blood T cell repertoires in COVID-19. About the research overall: T cells, B-cell-depleted T cells, or PBMCs supplied cDNA or gDNA.

As originally analysed: Estimation of nucleated cell counts was performed using reference gene primer amplification. The assay was immunoSEQ multiplex PCR, and TCRdb's table has in-frame clones only and misses some. That table is the source of V, J and clone size, and D and trimming were worked out from the DNA. The sample has some 130,000 clones, 78% seen once. The CDR3 has 14 residues. V lost 5 bases and J lost 3; bases outside the gene matches: 6. Germline V gives CDR1 LGHDT, CDR2 YNNKEL (reference sequence). Specimen: peripheral blood. The V call is TRBV3-1 (or the pseudogene TRBV3-2), the J call TRBJ1-2; 7 bases fit TRBD1. This clonotype was obtained from a man between 60 and 75 years old who had recovered from COVID-19. In nucleotides, the CDR3 is TGTGCCAGCAGCGGGACAGCCTGGGACTATGGCTACACCTTC. This gives the protein CASSGTAWDYGYTF.